The next 21 T cell receptor beta chains were all read from a single sample in a study of yellow fever vaccine responses in identical twins. In TCRdb, the RT-PCR reads were re-called with MiXCR into one record per CDR3 protein. The sample records about 18,000 distinct CDR3 sequences, about 56% being singletons. Sample: T cells from blood (PBMCs), unsorted or a sorted subset (not recorded which), taken before or after yellow fever vaccination (not recorded which). The receptors stem from a woman aged 18-29 years who received the yellow fever vaccine.

This clonotype was counted only a few times. J is TRBJ1-5 and V is TRBV11-1, with a weak D call TRBD1 (5 bases). Trimming left V 2 bases short and J 3 bases short, with 11 bases between. The germline CDR1 and CDR2 sequences are SGHAT and FQDESV (reference sequence). This CDR3 contains 15 residues. The CDR3 sequence: CASSLNSGANQPQHF. The DNA of the CDR3 is TGTGCCAGCAGCTTAAACAGTGGGGCCAATCAGCCCCAGCATTTT.

V usage is TRBV18 and J usage is TRBJ2-5; D is unclear. The CDR3 covers 14 residues. The ends were cut back, 8 bases at V and 5 bases at J, with 18 bases in the middle. Germline V lookup: CDR1 KGHSH, CDR2 LQKENI. Written as DNA, the CDR3 is TGTGCCAGCACAACTTCTGGGCGCAGGGAGACCCAGTACTTC. This sequence encodes CASTTSGRRETQYF.

The gene calls are TRBV4-1 and TRBJ1-5; a possible D gene is TRBD1 (5 bases). CDR3 length: 16 amino acids. The V gene's germline CDR1 is MGHRA and CDR2 YSYEKL. Trimming took 1 base from V and 7 from J, leaving 17 bases between them. This CDR3 reads CASSQAYPTEGQPQHF. CDR3 nucleotides: TGCGCCAGCAGCCAAGCCTACCCGACGGAGGGGCAGCCCCAGCATTTT.

This clonotype was detected only a few times. The rearrangement joins TRBV4-1 to TRBJ1-1; D is undetermined. The germline CDR1 and CDR2 sequences are MGHRA and YSYEKL. V lost 3 bases to trimming and J lost 4 bases, with 9 bases between them. This CDR3 contains 13 residues. CDR3 residues: CASSQFYPTEAFF. The CDR3 bases are TGCGCCAGCAGCCAGTTCTACCCCACTGAAGCTTTCTTT.

The chain couples TRBV19 to TRBJ2-7, with TRBD1 matching over 9 bases. CDR1 and CDR2 from the germline V gene are LNHDA and SQIVND (reference sequence). J was trimmed by 2 bases and V by 3 bases; bases with no gene match: 8. This CDR3 region has 16 residues. CDR3 coding DNA: TGTGCCAGTAGTATTGGAGGGACAGGGAGTCCCTACGAGCAGTACTTC. Its translation is CASSIGGTGSPYEQYF.

This clonotype was counted a few times. This chain connects TRBV11-2 to TRBJ2-1; D call uncertain. The length of the CDR3 is 12 residues. V dropped 6 bases and J dropped 8 bases, with 11 bases sitting between them. Germline V gene lookup returns CDR1 SGHAT and CDR2 FQNNGV. CDR3 DNA sequence: TGTGCCAGCAGTCGAACTAAGTATGAGCAGTTCTTC. Translating gives CASSRTKYEQFF.

The chain recombines TRBV29-1 with TRBJ2-7; no clear D gene. This CDR3 spans 13 amino acids. Germline CDR1 and CDR2: SQVTM and ANQGSEA. The CDR3 DNA is TGCAGAGATGTTAAAGATTCCTCCTACGAGCAGTACTTC. It yields the protein CRDVKDSSYEQYF.

CDR3 amino acids: CASSLRQGTEAFF. The DNA of the CDR3 is TGTGCCAGTAGTTTGCGACAGGGCACTGAAGCTTTCTTT. The chain is built from TRBV19 and TRBJ1-1, with 7 nucleotides matching TRBD1. CDR3 size: 13 residues. Germline V gives CDR1 LNHDA, CDR2 SQIVND (reference sequence). The J segment lost 4 bases and the V segment lost 5 bases, leaving 4 bases of the junction unmatched.

The chain is built from TRBV2 and TRBJ2-1; possible D gene TRBD2, 5 bases. Trimming took 11 bases from V and 8 from J, leaving 19 bases between them. CDR3 size: 13 residues. Germline CDR1 and CDR2: SNHLY and FYNNEI. This chain's CDR3 is CAGKDLLLDEQFF. CDR3 coding DNA: TGTGCCGGAAAGGACTTACTCCTCGATGAGCAGTTCTTC.

The rearrangement joins TRBV28 to TRBJ1-3, with D possibly TRBD1 on 5 matching bases. With 5 bases removed from V and 0 bases from J, the gap between germline ends came to 11 bases. This CDR3 has 15 amino acids. In germline, CDR1 is MDHEN, CDR2 SYDVKM. The CDR3 here is CASSPSGPSGNTIYF. DNA for the CDR3: TGTGCCAGCAGTCCTTCGGGACCCTCTGGAAACACCATATATTTT. The full variable domain, with the rest looked up from reference TRBV28 and TRBJ1-3, is DVKVTQSSRYLVKRTGEKVFLECVQDMDHENMFWYRQDPGLGLRLIYFSYDVKMKEKGDIPEGYSVSREKKERFSLILESASTNQTSMYLCASSPSGPSGNTIYFGEGSWLTVV.

The chain uses TRBV2 and TRBJ2-4; TRBD2 is a possible D gene (5 bases). The CDR3 runs to 15 residues. The germline gives CDR1 SNHLY, CDR2 FYNNEI. Trimming pared 10 bases from V and 0 bases from J, leaving 16 bases between. This CDR3 is CATSPSPTAKNIQYF. In nucleotides, the CDR3 is TGTGCCACGTCCCCTAGCCCGACAGCCAAAAACATTCAGTACTTC.

The chain couples TRBV6-2 or TRBV6-3 to TRBJ2-1, with TRBD2 matching 10 bases. In germline, CDR1 is MNHEY, CDR2 SVGEGT. The CDR3 covers 15 residues. The V and J ends lost 5 bases and 4 bases, in that order; junction bases with no gene match: 5. The CDR3 region is CASSPSLAGYNEQFF. CDR3 in DNA: TGTGCCAGCAGTCCATCACTAGCGGGGTACAATGAGCAGTTCTTC.

This sequence joins TRBV7-2 and TRBJ1-2; D is ambiguous. Trimming removed 5 bases at V and 0 bases at J, with 13 bases between. Germline CDR1 reads SGHTA; CDR2 reads FQGNSA. The CDR3 has 15 residues. CDR3 amino acids: CASSPRHGTNYGYTF. In DNA form, the CDR3 reads TGTGCCAGCAGCCCACGACACGGGACTAACTATGGCTACACCTTC.

The V call is TRBV11-2, the J call TRBJ1-1; 8 bases are shared with TRBD1. Germline V gene data show CDR1 as SGHAT and CDR2 as FQNNGV. The CDR3 runs to 16 residues. V lost 0 bases and J lost 5; bases outside the gene matches: 8. This CDR3 reads CASSLDRTGGRTEAFF. The DNA of the CDR3 is TGTGCCAGCAGCTTAGATAGAACAGGGGGGCGAACTGAAGCTTTCTTT.

The chain links TRBV29-1 to TRBJ1-6; D is unresolved. This CDR3 has 14 amino acids. V was pared by 6 bases and J by 6 bases, with 15 bases between. Germline values: CDR1 SQVTM, CDR2 ANQGSEA. The CDR3, as DNA: TGCAGCGTGAAGCTAGCCGGAACTAATTCACCCCTCCACTTT. Protein sequence: CSVKLAGTNSPLHF. The full variable domain, completed using reference TRBV29-1 and TRBJ1-6, is SAVISQKPSRDICQRGTSLTIQCQVDSQVTMMFWYRQQPGQSLTLIATANQGSEATYESGFVIDKFPISRPNLTFSTLTVSNMSPEDSSIYLCSVKLAGTNSPLHFGNGTRLTVT.

The chain has TRBV19 and TRBJ1-1, with D perhaps matching TRBD1 (6 bases). Germline V gene data show CDR1 as LNHDA and CDR2 as SQIVND (reference sequence). The length of the CDR3 is 15 residues. Trimming pared 9 bases from V and 2 bases from J, leaving 19 bases between. This chain's CDR3 is CASEKWGQSNTEAFF. The CDR3 DNA reads as TGTGCCAGCGAGAAATGGGGGCAGAGTAACACTGAAGCTTTCTTT.

The V call is TRBV18, the J call TRBJ2-1, with no clear D. Germline CDR1 KGHSH, CDR2 LQKENI. V lost 3 bases and J 4 bases, leaving 1 base between the germline ends. This CDR3 contains 11 residues. The CDR3 DNA reads TGTGCCAGCTCACCTTACAATGAGCAGTTCTTC. Its protein is CASSPYNEQFF.

This sequence joins TRBV5-6 and TRBJ2-5; D not resolved. Germline V gene data show CDR1 as SGHDT and CDR2 as YYEEEE. This CDR3 has 14 amino acids. V shed 4 bases and J shed 1 base, with 11 bases lying between them. CDR3 loop: CASSRTGSQETQYF. The CDR3 nucleotides read TGTGCCAGCAGCCGCACCGGGTCCCAAGAGACCCAGTACTTC.

The chain couples TRBV18 to TRBJ2-7; 11 bases agree with TRBD2. The CDR3 sequence is 17 residues long. After removal of 2 bases from V and 1 base from J, the junction contained 7 bases not matched to a gene. CDR1 and CDR2 (germline): KGHSH, LQKENI. CDR3 nucleotide sequence: TGTGCCAGCTCACCATCTGCTAGCGGGAGGTGGTCCTACGAGCAGTACTTC. Translating gives CASSPSASGRWSYEQYF.

The chain combines TRBV29-1 with TRBJ2-3; possibly TRBD1 for D (6 bases). The CDR3 loop spans 14 amino acids. Germline loops: CDR1 SQVTM, CDR2 ANQGSEA. Trimming took off 6 bases at V and 2 bases at J, with 15 bases between the two ends. Here the CDR3 DNA reads TGCAGCGTGGCGGACAGAGCCAACACAGATACGCAGTATTTT. It specifies CSVADRANTDTQYF.

The V and J genes are TRBV3-1 and TRBJ2-1; tentatively, D is TRBD2 (5 bases). Germline V gives CDR1 LGHDT, CDR2 YNNKEL (reference sequence). CDR3 length: 16 amino acids. Trimming stripped 3 bases from V and 0 bases from J, with 12 bases between. In nucleotides, the CDR3 is TGTGCCAGCAGCCAGCCCCTGGGGAGCTCCTACAATGAGCAGTTCTTC. It encodes CASSQPLGSSYNEQFF.